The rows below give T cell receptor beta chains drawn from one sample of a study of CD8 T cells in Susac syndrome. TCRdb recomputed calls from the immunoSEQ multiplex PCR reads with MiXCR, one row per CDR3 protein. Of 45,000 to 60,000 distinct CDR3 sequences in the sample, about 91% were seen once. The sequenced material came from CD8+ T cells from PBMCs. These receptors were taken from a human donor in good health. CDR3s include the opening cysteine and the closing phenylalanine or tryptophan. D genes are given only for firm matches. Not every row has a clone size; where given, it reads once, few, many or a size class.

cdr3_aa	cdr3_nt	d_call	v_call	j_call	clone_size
CSVEEGLSEQYF	TGCAGCGTTGAAGAGGGACTATCCGAGCAGTACTTC	TRBD2	TRBV29-1	TRBJ2-7	.
CSVERLEERYEQYF	TGCAGCGTTGAAAGGCTTGAGGAGAGGTACGAGCAGTACTTC	.	TRBV29-1	TRBJ2-7	few
CAISEPTGATINYGYTF	TGTGCCATCAGTGAGCCGACAGGGGCAACTATTAACTATGGCTACACCTTC	TRBD1	TRBV10-3	TRBJ1-2	.
CASFRGNTEAFF	TGTGCCAGCTTCAGGGGGAACACTGAAGCTTTCTTT	.	TRBV6-5	TRBJ1-1	.
CASSYTTGGEKLFF	TGTGCCAGCAGTTATACGACAGGGGGCGAAAAACTGTTTTTT	TRBD1	TRBV6-5	TRBJ1-4	once
CSVEPRDSPYEQYF	TGCAGCGTTGAACCACGGGACAGCCCCTACGAGCAGTACTTC	TRBD1	TRBV29-1	TRBJ2-7	once
CASSVKAETDTQYF	TGTGCCAGCAGCGTAAAAGCGGAAACAGATACGCAGTATTTT	.	TRBV9	TRBJ2-3	once
CASGTGVEQYF	TGTGCCAGCGGCACGGGGGTCGAGCAGTACTTC	.	TRBV9	TRBJ2-7	.
CASTNRTSASTDTQYF	TGCGCCAGCACCAACCGAACTAGCGCTAGCACAGATACGCAGTATTTT	TRBD2	TRBV10-2	TRBJ2-3	.
CASSPQREGAKNIQYF	TGTGCCAGCAGTCCCCAGCGGGAGGGGGCCAAAAACATTCAGTACTTC	TRBD2	TRBV27	TRBJ2-4	.
CSVGLAWGNEQFF	TGCAGCGTTGGACTAGCATGGGGGAATGAGCAGTTCTTC	TRBD2	TRBV29-1	TRBJ2-1	.
CASSTGTEAFF	TGTGCCAGCAGTACCGGGACCGAAGCTTTCTTT	.	TRBV7-9	TRBJ1-1	few
CASSHPQGLNEQYF	TGTGCCAGCAGTCACCCACAGGGTTTGAACGAGCAGTACTTC	.	TRBV6-5	TRBJ2-7	.
CASSPPTGGPNTGELFF	TGTGCCAGCAGCCCGCCAACAGGCGGTCCGAACACCGGGGAGCTGTTTTTT	.	TRBV7-9	TRBJ2-2	.
CSVEAIGTSGNYNEQFF	TGCAGCGTTGAAGCTATCGGGACTAGCGGGAACTACAATGAGCAGTTCTTC	TRBD2	TRBV29-1	TRBJ2-1	few
CSVVGGTEAFF	TGCAGCGTTGTCGGAGGCACTGAAGCTTTCTTT	.	TRBV29-1	TRBJ1-1	.
CASRPDLGIGNTEAFF	TGTGCCAGCAGACCGGATCTAGGGATAGGGAACACTGAAGCTTTCTTT	.	TRBV7-9	TRBJ1-1	.
CATSTRGQGEGTQYF	TGTGCCACCAGCACGCGGGGACAGGGCGAGGGGACCCAGTACTTC	TRBD1	TRBV15	TRBJ2-5	.
CASSPPTREAFF	TGTGCCAGCAGCCCCCCGACACGGGAAGCTTTCTTT	.	TRBV7-9	TRBJ1-1	.
CASSFLRDTQYF	TGTGCCAGCAGTTTCCTACGGGATACGCAGTATTTT	.	TRBV27	TRBJ2-3	.
CASSIGTGNEQYF	TGTGCCAGCAGTATCGGGACAGGGAACGAGCAGTACTTC	TRBD1	TRBV12-3/TRBV12-4	TRBJ2-7	.
CASSRIIYEQFF	TGTGCCAGCAGCCGTATCATCTATGAGCAGTTCTTC	.	TRBV3-1	TRBJ2-1	.
CASSLAGTSGSTGELFF	TGTGCCAGCAGCTTAGCCGGGACTAGCGGGTCCACCGGGGAGCTGTTTTTT	TRBD2	TRBV7-9	TRBJ2-2	.
CASSPRSDSGITDTQYF	TGTGCCAGCAGTCCCCGAAGTGATAGCGGGATCACAGATACGCAGTATTTT	TRBD2	TRBV12-3/TRBV12-4	TRBJ2-3	.
CASRPGTGVFYEQYF	TGTGCCAGCAGGCCCGGGACAGGGGTCTTCTACGAGCAGTACTTC	TRBD1	TRBV14	TRBJ2-7	.
CASSQEEAVSYEQYF	TGTGCCAGCAGCCAAGAAGAGGCTGTTAGCTACGAGCAGTACTTC	.	TRBV14	TRBJ2-7	.
CASSLHPSGSSYEQYF	TGTGCCAGCAGCCTCCACCCTAGCGGGAGCTCCTACGAGCAGTACTTC	TRBD2	TRBV11-2	TRBJ2-7	few
CASTVMAGGINTIYF	TGTGCCAGCACCGTAATGGCGGGGGGAATAAACACCATATATTTT	.	TRBV6-6	TRBJ1-3	.
CSARDMDSSSTEAFF	TGCAGTGCTAGAGATATGGACAGTTCCTCCACTGAAGCTTTCTTT	.	TRBV20-1	TRBJ1-1	once
CASSGYGTDYEQYF	TGTGCCAGCAGTGGGTATGGGACCGATTACGAGCAGTACTTC	.	TRBV2	TRBJ2-7	.
CASSFSSPGDTEAFF	TGTGCCAGCAGCTTTAGCAGCCCAGGGGACACTGAAGCTTTCTTT	.	TRBV7-9	TRBJ1-1	.
CASSPRDRVLEQYF	TGTGCCAGCAGCCCCCGGGACAGGGTCCTCGAGCAGTACTTC	TRBD1	TRBV11-2	TRBJ2-7	.
CAWSPSGGTEAFF	TGTGCCTGGAGTCCCTCGGGGGGGACTGAAGCTTTCTTT	.	TRBV30	TRBJ1-1	.
CASSSPRNTEAFF	TGTGCCAGCAGTTCTCCCAGGAACACTGAAGCTTTCTTT	.	TRBV12-3/TRBV12-4	TRBJ1-1	.
CASSDGTGKDEQYF	TGTGCCAGCAGTGATGGGACAGGGAAGGACGAGCAGTACTTC	TRBD1	TRBV2	TRBJ2-7	.
CASSQGGIVQPQHF	TGTGCCAGTAGTCAGGGAGGGATAGTTCAGCCCCAGCATTTT	.	TRBV19	TRBJ1-5	.
CASSLEPMLAEAFF	TGTGCCAGCAGCTTGGAGCCGATGCTGGCTGAAGCTTTCTTT	.	TRBV5-5	TRBJ1-1	.
CASSVVGGSNTEAFF	TGTGCCAGCAGCGTAGTAGGGGGCTCGAACACTGAAGCTTTCTTT	TRBD1	TRBV9	TRBJ1-1	.
CASSFQNEKLFF	TGTGCCAGCAGCTTCCAGAATGAAAAACTGTTTTTT	.	TRBV7-9	TRBJ1-4	.
CSAASGPYEQYF	TGCAGCGCCGCCTCGGGCCCCTACGAGCAGTACTTC	.	TRBV29-1	TRBJ2-7	.
CSVEVHEQFF	TGCAGCGTTGAAGTCCATGAGCAGTTCTTC	.	TRBV29-1	TRBJ2-1	.
CSVETGRGYNEQFF	TGCAGCGTTGAAACTGGGAGAGGGTACAATGAGCAGTTCTTC	.	TRBV29-1	TRBJ2-1	.
CASSGPYNEQFF	TGTGCCAGCAGTGGACCCTACAATGAGCAGTTCTTC	.	TRBV2	TRBJ2-1	.
CASSAGSSSYEQYF	TGTGCCAGCAGCGCGGGTTCGAGCTCCTACGAGCAGTACTTC	.	TRBV9	TRBJ2-7	.
CASSSFWDSEETQYF	TGTGCCAGCAGCTCTTTTTGGGACAGTGAAGAGACCCAGTACTTC	TRBD1	TRBV11-3	TRBJ2-5	.
CASSFPTSGHNEQFF	TGTGCCAGCAGTTTCCCGACTAGCGGGCACAATGAGCAGTTCTTC	TRBD2	TRBV12-3/TRBV12-4	TRBJ2-1	once
CASSQTVLNEKLFF	TGCGCCAGCAGCCAAACAGTGCTTAATGAAAAACTGTTTTTT	.	TRBV4-1	TRBJ1-4	.
CASSPHSGGRVYGELFF	TGTGCCAGCAGCCCTCATTCTGGGGGGCGGGTCTACGGGGAGCTGTTTTTT	.	TRBV9	TRBJ2-2	.
CASSSQDSQETQYF	TGTGCCAGCAGCTCCCAGGACAGCCAAGAGACCCAGTACTTC	.	TRBV7-9	TRBJ2-5	.
CASSFRSDGPDVATYEQYF	TGTGCCAGCAGTTTTAGAAGCGATGGGCCGGACGTTGCCACCTACGAGCAGTACTTC	.	TRBV6-2/TRBV6-3	TRBJ2-7	.
CASSDGRGNTEAFF	TGTGCCAGCAGTGACGGCAGGGGGAACACTGAAGCTTTCTTT	.	TRBV2	TRBJ1-1	.
CASSPPGDGYTF	TGTGCCAGCTCACCCCCGGGGGACGGCTACACCTTC	.	TRBV18	TRBJ1-2	.
CASGTGPNTEAFF	TGTGCCAGCGGCACGGGGCCGAACACTGAAGCTTTCTTT	.	TRBV21-1	TRBJ1-1	.